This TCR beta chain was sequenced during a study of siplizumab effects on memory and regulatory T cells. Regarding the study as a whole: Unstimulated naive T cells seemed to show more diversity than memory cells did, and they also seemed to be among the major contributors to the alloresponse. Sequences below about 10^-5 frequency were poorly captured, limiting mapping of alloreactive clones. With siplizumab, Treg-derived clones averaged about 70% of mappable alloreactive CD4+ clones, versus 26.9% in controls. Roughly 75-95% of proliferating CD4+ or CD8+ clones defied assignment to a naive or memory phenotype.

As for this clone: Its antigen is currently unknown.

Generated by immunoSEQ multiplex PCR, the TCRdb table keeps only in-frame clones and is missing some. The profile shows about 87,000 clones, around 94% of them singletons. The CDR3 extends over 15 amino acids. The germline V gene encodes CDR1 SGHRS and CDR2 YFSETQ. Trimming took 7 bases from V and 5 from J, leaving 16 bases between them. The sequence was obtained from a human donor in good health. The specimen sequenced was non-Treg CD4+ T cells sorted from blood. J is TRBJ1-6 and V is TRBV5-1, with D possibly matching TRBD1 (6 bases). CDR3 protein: CASRVAGHHNSPLHF. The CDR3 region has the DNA TGCGCCAGCCGTGTGGCGGGACACCATAATTCACCCCTCCACTTT.